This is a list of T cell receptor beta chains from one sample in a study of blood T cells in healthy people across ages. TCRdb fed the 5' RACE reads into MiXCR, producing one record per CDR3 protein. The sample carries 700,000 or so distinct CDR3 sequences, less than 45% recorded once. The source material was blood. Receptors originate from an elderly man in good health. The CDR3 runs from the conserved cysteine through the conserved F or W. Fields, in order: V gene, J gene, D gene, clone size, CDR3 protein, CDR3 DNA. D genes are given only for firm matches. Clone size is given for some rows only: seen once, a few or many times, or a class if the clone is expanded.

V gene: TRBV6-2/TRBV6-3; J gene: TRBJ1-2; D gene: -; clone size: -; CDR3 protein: CASSGLNRIWYGYTF; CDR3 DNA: TGTGCCAGCAGTGGACTAAATAGGATCTGGTATGGCTACACCTTC
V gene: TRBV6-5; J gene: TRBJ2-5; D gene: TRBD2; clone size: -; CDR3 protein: CASSYYPPANSGGRETQYF; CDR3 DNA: TGTGCCAGCAGTTACTATCCCCCAGCCAACAGCGGGGGACGAGAGACCCAGTACTTC
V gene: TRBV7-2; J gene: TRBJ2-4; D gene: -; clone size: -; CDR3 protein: CASSLEGRLAKNIQYF; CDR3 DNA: TGTGCCAGCAGCTTGGAAGGAAGACTAGCCAAAAACATTCAGTACTTC
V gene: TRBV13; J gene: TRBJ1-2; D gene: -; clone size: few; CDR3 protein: CASSLSELENYGYTF; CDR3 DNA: TGTGCCAGCAGCTTAAGCGAGTTGGAAAACTATGGCTACACCTTC
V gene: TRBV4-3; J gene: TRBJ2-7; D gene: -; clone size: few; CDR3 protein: CASSQVGNSYEQYF; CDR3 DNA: TGCGCCAGCAGCCAAGTCGGCAACTCCTACGAGCAGTACTTC
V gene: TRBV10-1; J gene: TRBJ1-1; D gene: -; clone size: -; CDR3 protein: CASSGGMATGAFF; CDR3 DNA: TGCGCCAGCAGTGGGGGGATGGCCACTGGAGCTTTCTTT
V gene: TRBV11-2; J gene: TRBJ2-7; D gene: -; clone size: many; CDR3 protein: CASSLGKTYEQYF; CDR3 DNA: TGTGCCAGCAGCTTAGGCAAGACCTACGAGCAGTACTTC
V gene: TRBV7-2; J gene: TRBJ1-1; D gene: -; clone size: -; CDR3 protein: CASSLRAGLAFF; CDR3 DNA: TGTGCCAGCAGCTTAAGAGCGGGGCTAGCTTTCTTT
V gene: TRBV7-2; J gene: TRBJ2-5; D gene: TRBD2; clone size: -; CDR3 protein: CASSLVERGAKETQYF; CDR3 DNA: TGTGCCAGCAGCTTAGTGGAGCGGGGGGCAAAAGAGACCCAGTACTTC
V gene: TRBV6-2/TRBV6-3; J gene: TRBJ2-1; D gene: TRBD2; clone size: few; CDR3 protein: CASRTSGAIGFF; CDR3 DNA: TGTGCCAGCAGAACTAGCGGGGCCATCGGGTTCTTC
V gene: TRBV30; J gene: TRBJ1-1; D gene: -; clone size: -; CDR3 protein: CAWSFLGDGTEAFF; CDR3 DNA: TGTGCCTGGAGTTTTCTGGGGGATGGCACTGAAGCTTTCTTT
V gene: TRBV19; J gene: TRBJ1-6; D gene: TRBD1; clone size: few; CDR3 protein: CASSTTGTVASPLHF; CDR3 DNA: TGTGCCAGTAGTACAACCGGGACAGTCGCTTCACCCCTCCACTTT
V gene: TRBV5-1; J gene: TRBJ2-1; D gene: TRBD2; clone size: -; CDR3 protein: CASSLVPLAGGETTYNEQFF; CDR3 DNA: TGCGCCAGCAGCTTGGTCCCGCTAGCGGGGGGGGAAACCACCTACAATGAGCAGTTCTTC
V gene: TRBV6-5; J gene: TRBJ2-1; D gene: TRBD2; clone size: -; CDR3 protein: CASSYSGAGGTSYNEQFF; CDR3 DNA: TGTGCCAGCAGTTACTCAGGGGCGGGGGGGACTTCCTACAATGAGCAGTTCTTC
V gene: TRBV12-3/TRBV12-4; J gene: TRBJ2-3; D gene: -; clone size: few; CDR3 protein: CASTSRALTQYF; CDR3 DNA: TGTGCCAGCACATCTCGGGCCCTTACGCAGTATTTT
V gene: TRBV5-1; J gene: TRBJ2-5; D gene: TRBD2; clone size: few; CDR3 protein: CASQRGRNQETQYF; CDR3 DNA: TGCGCCAGTCAGCGGGGGAGGAACCAAGAGACCCAGTACTTC
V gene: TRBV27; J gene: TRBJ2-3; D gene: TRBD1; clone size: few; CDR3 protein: CASSSNSPGQGFSDTQYF; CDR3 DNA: TGTGCCAGCAGTTCAAACTCCCCGGGACAGGGGTTTTCAGATACGCAGTATTTT
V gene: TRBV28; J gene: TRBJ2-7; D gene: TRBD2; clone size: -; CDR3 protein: CASSLIASGNRGSYEQYF; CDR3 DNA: TGTGCCAGCAGTTTAATCGCTAGCGGAAATCGGGGTTCCTACGAGCAGTACTTC
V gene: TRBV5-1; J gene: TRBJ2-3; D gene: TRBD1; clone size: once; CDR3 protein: CASSGARQGTDTQYF; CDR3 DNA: TGCGCCAGCAGCGGCGCGCGACAGGGGACAGATACGCAGTATTTT
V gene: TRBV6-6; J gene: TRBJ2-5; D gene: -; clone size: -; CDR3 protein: CASSRTRGEETQYF; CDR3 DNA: TGTGCCAGCAGCCGGACTCGCGGAGAAGAGACCCAGTACTTC
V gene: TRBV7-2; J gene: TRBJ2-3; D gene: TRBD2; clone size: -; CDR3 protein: CASSPRSGTTGTDTQYF; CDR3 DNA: TGTGCCAGCAGCCCGAGATCCGGGACTACGGGCACAGATACGCAGTATTTT
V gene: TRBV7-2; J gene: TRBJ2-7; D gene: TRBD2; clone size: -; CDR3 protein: CASSSSGIDSSYEQYF; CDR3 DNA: TGTGCCAGCAGCTCTAGCGGGATAGACAGCTCCTACGAGCAGTACTTC
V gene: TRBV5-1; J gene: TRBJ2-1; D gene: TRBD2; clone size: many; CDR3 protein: CASSFGREGGEQFF; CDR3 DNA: TGCGCCAGCAGCTTTGGTAGGGAGGGTGGTGAGCAGTTCTTC
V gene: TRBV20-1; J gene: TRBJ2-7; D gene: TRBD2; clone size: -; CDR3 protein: CSARVGTNADEQYF; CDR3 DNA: TGCAGTGCTAGAGTTGGGACTAATGCCGACGAGCAGTACTTC
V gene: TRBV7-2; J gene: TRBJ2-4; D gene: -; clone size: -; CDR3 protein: CASSLARGEGGQYF; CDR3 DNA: TGTGCCAGCAGCTTAGCTCGTGGCGAGGGCGGGCAGTACTTC
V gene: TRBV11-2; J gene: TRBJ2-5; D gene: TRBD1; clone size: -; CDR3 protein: CASSLDRDETQYF; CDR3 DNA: TGTGCCAGCAGCCTAGACAGGGATGAGACCCAGTACTTC
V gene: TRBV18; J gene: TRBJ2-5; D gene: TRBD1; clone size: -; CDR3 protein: CASSPMGQGNKPAWGQYF; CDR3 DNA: TGTGCCAGCTCACCTATGGGACAGGGAAACAAACCCGCCTGGGGGCAGTACTTC
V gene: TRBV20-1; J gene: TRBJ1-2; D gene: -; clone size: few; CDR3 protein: CSAREASSANYGYTF; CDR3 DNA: TGCAGTGCTAGAGAAGCCTCGTCAGCTAACTATGGCTACACCTTC
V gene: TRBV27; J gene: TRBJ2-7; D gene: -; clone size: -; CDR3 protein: CASSPFFQTSSTYEQYF; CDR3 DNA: TGTGCCAGCAGTCCCTTTTTTCAGACTAGTAGTACTTACGAGCAGTACTTC
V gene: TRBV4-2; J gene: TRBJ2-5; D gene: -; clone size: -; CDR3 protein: CASSQDHRPVQETQYF; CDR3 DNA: TGTGCCAGCAGCCAAGATCACCGCCCTGTACAAGAGACCCAGTACTTC
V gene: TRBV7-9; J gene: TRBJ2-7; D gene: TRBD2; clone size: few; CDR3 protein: CASSASGRAFGEQYF; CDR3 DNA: TGTGCCAGCAGCGCTAGCGGGAGGGCCTTTGGCGAGCAGTACTTC
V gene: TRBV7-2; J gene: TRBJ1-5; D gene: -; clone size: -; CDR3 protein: CASSLEYAGNQPQHF; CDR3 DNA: TGTGCCAGCAGCTTAGAATACGCGGGCAATCAGCCCCAGCATTTT
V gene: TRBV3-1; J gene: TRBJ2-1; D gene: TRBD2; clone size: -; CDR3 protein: CASSQALAGGGEQFF; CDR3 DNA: TGTGCCAGCAGCCAAGCACTAGCGGGAGGCGGTGAGCAGTTCTTC
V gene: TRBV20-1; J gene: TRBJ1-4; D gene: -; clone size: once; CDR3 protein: CSARDGVGPEKLFF; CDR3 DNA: TGCAGTGCTAGAGATGGGGTAGGGCCTGAAAAACTGTTTTTT
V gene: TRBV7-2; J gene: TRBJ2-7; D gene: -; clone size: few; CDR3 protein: CASSLGGSEYYEQYF; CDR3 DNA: TGTGCCAGCAGCTTAGGAGGGTCAGAGTACTACGAGCAGTACTTC
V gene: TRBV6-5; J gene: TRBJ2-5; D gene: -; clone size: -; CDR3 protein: CASSYSVTMVEARETQYF; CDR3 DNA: TGTGCCAGCAGTTACTCGGTCACAATGGTGGAGGCGAGAGAGACCCAGTACTTC
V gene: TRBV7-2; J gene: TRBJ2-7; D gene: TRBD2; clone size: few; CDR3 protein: CASSQPGGYEQYF; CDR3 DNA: TGTGCCAGCAGCCAACCGGGGGGCTACGAGCAGTACTTC
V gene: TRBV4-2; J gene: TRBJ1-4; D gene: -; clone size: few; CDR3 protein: CASSPQAEENEKLFF; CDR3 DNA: TGTGCCAGCAGCCCCCAAGCGGAGGAGAATGAAAAACTGTTTTTT
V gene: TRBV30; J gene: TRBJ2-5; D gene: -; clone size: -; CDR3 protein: CAWTLQGGRETQYF; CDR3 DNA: TGTGCCTGGACTTTGCAGGGCGGTCGAGAGACCCAGTACTTC
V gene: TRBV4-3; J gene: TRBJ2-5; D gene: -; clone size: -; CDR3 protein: CASSLNAVNEQYF; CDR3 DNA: TGCGCCAGCAGCCTTAACGCGGTCAATGAGCAGTACTTC
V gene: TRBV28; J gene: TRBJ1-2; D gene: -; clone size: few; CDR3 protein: CASRQASFNYGYTF; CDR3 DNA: TGTGCCAGCAGACAAGCCTCCTTTAACTATGGCTACACCTTC
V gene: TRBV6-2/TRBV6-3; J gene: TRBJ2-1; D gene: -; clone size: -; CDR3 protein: CASSFGANEQFF; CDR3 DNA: TGTGCCAGCAGTTTTGGGGCTAATGAGCAGTTCTTC
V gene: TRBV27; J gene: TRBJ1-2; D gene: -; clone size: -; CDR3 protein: CASSLHQGFGYTF; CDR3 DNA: TGTGCCAGCAGTTTACACCAGGGTTTTGGCTACACCTTC
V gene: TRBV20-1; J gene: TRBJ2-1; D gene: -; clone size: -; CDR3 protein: CSARQGLNNEQFF; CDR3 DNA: TGCAGTGCTAGACAGGGGTTGAACAATGAGCAGTTCTTC
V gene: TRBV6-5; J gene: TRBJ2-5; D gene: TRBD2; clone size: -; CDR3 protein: CASSYSPGGRETQYF; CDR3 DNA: TGTGCCAGCAGTTACTCACCCGGCGGGAGAGAGACCCAGTACTTC
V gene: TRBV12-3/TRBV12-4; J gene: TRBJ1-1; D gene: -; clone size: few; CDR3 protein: CASSSDSTEAFF; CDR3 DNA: TGTGCCAGCAGTTCGGATAGCACTGAAGCTTTCTTT
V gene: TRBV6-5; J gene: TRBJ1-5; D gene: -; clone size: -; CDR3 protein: CASSYSAGPNQPQHF; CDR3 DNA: TGTGCCAGCAGTTACTCGGCAGGGCCCAATCAGCCCCAGCATTTT
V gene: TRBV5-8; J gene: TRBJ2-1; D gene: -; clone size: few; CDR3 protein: CASSKGQGPVAEQFF; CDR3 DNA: TGTGCCAGCAGCAAGGGGCAGGGGCCCGTTGCTGAGCAGTTCTTC
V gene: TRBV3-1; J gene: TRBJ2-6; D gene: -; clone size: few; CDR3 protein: CASSQDRRDSGANVLTF; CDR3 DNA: TGTGCCAGCAGCCAAGATCGGAGGGACTCTGGGGCCAACGTCCTGACTTTC
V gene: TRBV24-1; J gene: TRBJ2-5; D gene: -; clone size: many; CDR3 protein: CATSLPTEQETQYF; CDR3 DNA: TGTGCCACCAGCCTTCCTACAGAACAAGAGACCCAGTACTTC
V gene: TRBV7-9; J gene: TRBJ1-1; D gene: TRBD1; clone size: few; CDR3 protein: CASSFGRDSITEAFF; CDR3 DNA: TGTGCCAGCAGCTTTGGCCGGGACAGCATCACTGAAGCTTTCTTT
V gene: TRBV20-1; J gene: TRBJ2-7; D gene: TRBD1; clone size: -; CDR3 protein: CNAWTGGDSYEQYF; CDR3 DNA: TGCAATGCTTGGACAGGGGGCGACTCCTACGAGCAGTACTTC
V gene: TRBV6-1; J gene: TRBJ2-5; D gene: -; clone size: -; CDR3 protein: CARNSRYGTQYF; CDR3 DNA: TGTGCCAGAAACAGCAGGTACGGGACCCAGTACTTC
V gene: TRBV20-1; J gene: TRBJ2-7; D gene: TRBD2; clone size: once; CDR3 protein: CSATRTSGMSSYNEQYF; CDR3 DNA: TGCAGTGCTACCAGGACTAGCGGGATGAGCTCCTACAATGAGCAGTACTTC